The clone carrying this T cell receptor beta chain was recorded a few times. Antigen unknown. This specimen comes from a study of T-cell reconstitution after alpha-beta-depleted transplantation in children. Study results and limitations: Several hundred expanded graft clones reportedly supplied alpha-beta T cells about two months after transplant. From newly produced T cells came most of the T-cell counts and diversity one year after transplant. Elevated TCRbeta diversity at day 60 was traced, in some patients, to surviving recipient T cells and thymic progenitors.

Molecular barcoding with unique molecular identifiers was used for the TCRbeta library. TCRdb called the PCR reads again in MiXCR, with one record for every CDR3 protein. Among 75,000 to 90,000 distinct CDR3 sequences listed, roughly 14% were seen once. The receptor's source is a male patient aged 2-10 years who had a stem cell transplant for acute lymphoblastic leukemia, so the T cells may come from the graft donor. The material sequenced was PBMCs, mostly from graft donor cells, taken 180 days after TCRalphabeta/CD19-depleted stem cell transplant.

DNA of the CDR3: TGTGCCAGCAGTTGGGACAGGAGCTCCTACAATGAGCAGTTCTTC. Amino acids: CASSWDRSSYNEQFF. The chain employs TRBV27 and TRBJ2-1; TRBD1 aligns across 8 bases. The germline V gene encodes CDR1 MNHEY and CDR2 SMNVEV (reference sequence). This CDR3 has 15 amino acids. The V segment lost 4 bases and the J segment 0 bases; nucleotides outside the gene matches: 2.